Listed below are T cell receptor beta chains from one sample, sequenced in a study of T cells in Graves' hyperthyroidism and ophthalmopathy. TCRdb fed the multiplex PCR reads into MiXCR, producing one record per CDR3 protein. Of 450,000 to 700,000 distinct CDR3 sequences in the sample, roughly 46% were seen once. The specimen was peripheral blood or thyroid tissue (not recorded which). The source of these receptors is an adult woman with Graves' disease, either hyperthyroidism or ophthalmopathy (not recorded which). CDR3s include the opening cysteine and the closing phenylalanine or tryptophan. A D gene is named only where the DNA matches it firmly. Clone size, where shown, is once, few, many, or a class for clones that have expanded.

>TRBJ2-7|-|TRBV6-5|13|-
TGTGCCAGCAGTTTGGAGTCTGTCTACGAGCAGTACTTC
CASSLESVYEQYF
>TRBJ2-5|-|TRBV11-2|14|-
TGTGCCAGCAGCTTAGGGGGGGATGTGGAGACCCAGTACTTC
CASSLGGDVETQYF
>TRBJ2-2|TRBD1|TRBV10-3|16|-
TGTGCCACCGGAGAGGGACAGGGGACTAACACCGGGGAGCTGTTTTTT
CATGEGQGTNTGELFF
>TRBJ1-2|-|TRBV10-3|13|many
TGTGCCATCAGTGCCCCGGGGTCCCATGGCTACACCTTC
CAISAPGSHGYTF
>TRBJ2-5|-|TRBV7-9|12|-
TGTGCCAGCAGCTTAATGGTCGAGACCCAGTACTTC
CASSLMVETQYF
>TRBJ2-2|-|TRBV15|11|-
TGTGCCAGTCTCGGGGACGGGGAGCTGTTTTTT
CASLGDGELFF
>TRBJ1-2|-|TRBV5-1|14|-
TGCGCCAGCAGCTTGGGGGCCATTAACTATGGCTACACCTTC
CASSLGAINYGYTF
>TRBJ1-5|-|TRBV12-3/TRBV12-4|13|once
TGTGCCAGCAGTTTAGGCGAAACAGGGCCCCAGCATTTT
CASSLGETGPQHF
>TRBJ1-3|-|TRBV7-8|14|-
TGTGCCAGCAGCTACCCGGGACAAGGAAACACCATATATTTT
CASSYPGQGNTIYF
>TRBJ1-2|-|TRBV16|15|once
TGTGCCAGCAGCCAATGGGACCCGGCGCCCTATGGCTACACCTTC
CASSQWDPAPYGYTF
>TRBJ2-6|-|TRBV7-9|19|many
TGTGCCAGCAGCATTAGTTCCGCCGTCAGGGAGTCTGGGGCCAACGTCCTGACTTTC
CASSISSAVRESGANVLTF